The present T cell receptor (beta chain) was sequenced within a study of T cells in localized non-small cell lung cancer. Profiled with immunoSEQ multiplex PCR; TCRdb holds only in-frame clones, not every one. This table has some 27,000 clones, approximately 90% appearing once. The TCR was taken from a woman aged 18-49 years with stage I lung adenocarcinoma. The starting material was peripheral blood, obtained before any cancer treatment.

The CDR3 is CATSRETSRDRDYEQYF. DNA for the CDR3: TGTGCCACCAGCAGAGAAACCTCCCGGGACAGGGACTACGAGCAGTACTTC. V is TRBV15 and J is TRBJ2-7; 9 bases are shared with TRBD1. The CDR3 has 17 amino acids. Germline-derived CDR1 and CDR2 are LNHNV and YYDKDF (reference sequence). V gave up 0 bases and J gave up 3 bases; unmatched junction bases: 9.